This T cell receptor (beta chain) was identified in a study of blood T cell repertoires in COVID-19. The wider study: PBMCs, B-cell-depleted T cells, or T cells provided the cDNA or gDNA that made up the material.

Libraries were prepared by immunoSEQ multiplex PCR; TCRdb keeps only in-frame clonotypes and omits some of them. This sample has 200,000 to 250,000 clones, with about 82% found just once. This clone came up a few times. Germline V CDR1 and CDR2: MDHEN, SYDVKM. The CDR3 totals 17 residues. V was clipped by 4 bases and J by 2 bases, with 20 bases between them. The sample consisted of peripheral blood. This sequence originates from an elderly man with acute or convalescent COVID-19. V usage is TRBV28 and J usage is TRBJ1-1; D is unclear. The CDR3 reads CASSSSEAQRFNTEAFF. Here the CDR3 DNA reads TGTGCCAGCAGTTCCTCCGAGGCCCAGAGATTTAACACTGAAGCTTTCTTT.